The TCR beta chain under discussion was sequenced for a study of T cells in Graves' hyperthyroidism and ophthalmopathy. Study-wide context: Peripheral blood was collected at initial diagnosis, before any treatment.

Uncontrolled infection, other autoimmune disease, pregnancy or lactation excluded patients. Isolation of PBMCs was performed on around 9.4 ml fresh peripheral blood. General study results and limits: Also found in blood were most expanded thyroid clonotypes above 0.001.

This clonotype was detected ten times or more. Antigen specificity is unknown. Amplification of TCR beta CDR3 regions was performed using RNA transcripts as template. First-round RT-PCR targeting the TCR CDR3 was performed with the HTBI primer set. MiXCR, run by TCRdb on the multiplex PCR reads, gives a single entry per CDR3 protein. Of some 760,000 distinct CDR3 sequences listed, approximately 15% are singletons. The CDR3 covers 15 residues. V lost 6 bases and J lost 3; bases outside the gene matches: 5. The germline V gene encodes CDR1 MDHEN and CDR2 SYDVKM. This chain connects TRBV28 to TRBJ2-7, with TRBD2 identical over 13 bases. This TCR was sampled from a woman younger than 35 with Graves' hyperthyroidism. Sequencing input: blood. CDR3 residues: CASRRTSGSHYEQYF. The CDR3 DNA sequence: TGTGCCAGCAGAAGGACTAGCGGGAGCCACTACGAGCAGTACTTC. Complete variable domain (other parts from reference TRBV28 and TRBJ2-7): DVKVTQSSRYLVKRTGEKVFLECVQDMDHENMFWYRQDPGLGLRLIYFSYDVKMKEKGDIPEGYSVSREKKERFSLILESASTNQTSMYLCASRRTSGSHYEQYFGPGTRLTVT.